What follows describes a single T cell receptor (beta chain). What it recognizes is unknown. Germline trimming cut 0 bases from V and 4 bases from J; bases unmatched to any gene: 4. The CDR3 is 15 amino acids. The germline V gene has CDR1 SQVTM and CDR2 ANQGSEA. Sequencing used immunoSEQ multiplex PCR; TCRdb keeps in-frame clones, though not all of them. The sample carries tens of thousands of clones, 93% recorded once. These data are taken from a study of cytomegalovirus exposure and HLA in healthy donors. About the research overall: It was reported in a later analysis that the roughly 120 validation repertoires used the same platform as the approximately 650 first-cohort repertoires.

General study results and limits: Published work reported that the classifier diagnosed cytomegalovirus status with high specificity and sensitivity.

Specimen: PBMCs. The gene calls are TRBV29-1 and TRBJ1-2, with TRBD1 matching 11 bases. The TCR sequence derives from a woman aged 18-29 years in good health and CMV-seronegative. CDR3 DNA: TGCAGCGTTGAAGATCTAGGGACAGGGGGCTATGGCTACACCTTC. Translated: CSVEDLGTGGYGYTF.